This TCR beta chain was documented in a study of blood T cell repertoires in COVID-19. Across the whole study: Sample material is recorded as cDNA or gDNA derived from T cells, B-cell-depleted T cells, or PBMCs.

With V trimmed by 1 base and J by 7 bases, 5 bases remained unmatched. Germline V gives CDR1 MNHNS, CDR2 SASEGT. The CDR3 contains 15 residues. Sequencing used immunoSEQ multiplex PCR; TCRdb keeps in-frame clones, though not all of them. The data show about 50,000 clones, around nine tenths seen once. The V and J genes are TRBV6-1 and TRBJ2-1, with TRBD1 matching 9 bases. Sequences were obtained from peripheral blood. The TCR originated in a man aged 45-65 years with active COVID-19. CDR3 sequence: CASSEVGDRGNEQFF. DNA for the CDR3: TGTGCCAGCAGTGAAGTGGGAGACAGGGGGAATGAGCAGTTCTTC.